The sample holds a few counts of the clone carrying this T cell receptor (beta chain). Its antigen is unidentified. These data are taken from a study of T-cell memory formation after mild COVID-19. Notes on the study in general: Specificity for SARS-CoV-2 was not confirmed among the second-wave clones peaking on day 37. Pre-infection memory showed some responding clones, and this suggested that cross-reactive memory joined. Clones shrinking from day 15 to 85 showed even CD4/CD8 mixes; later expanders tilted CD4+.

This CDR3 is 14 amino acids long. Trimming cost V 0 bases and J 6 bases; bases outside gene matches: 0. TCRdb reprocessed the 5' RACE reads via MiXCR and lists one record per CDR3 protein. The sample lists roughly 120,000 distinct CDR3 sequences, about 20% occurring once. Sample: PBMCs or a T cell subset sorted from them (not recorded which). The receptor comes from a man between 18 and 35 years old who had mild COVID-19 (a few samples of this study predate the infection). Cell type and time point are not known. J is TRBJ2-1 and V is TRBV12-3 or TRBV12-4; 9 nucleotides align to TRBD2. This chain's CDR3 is CASSLAGLANEQFF. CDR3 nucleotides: TGTGCCAGCAGTTTAGCGGGACTAGCCAATGAGCAGTTCTTC.